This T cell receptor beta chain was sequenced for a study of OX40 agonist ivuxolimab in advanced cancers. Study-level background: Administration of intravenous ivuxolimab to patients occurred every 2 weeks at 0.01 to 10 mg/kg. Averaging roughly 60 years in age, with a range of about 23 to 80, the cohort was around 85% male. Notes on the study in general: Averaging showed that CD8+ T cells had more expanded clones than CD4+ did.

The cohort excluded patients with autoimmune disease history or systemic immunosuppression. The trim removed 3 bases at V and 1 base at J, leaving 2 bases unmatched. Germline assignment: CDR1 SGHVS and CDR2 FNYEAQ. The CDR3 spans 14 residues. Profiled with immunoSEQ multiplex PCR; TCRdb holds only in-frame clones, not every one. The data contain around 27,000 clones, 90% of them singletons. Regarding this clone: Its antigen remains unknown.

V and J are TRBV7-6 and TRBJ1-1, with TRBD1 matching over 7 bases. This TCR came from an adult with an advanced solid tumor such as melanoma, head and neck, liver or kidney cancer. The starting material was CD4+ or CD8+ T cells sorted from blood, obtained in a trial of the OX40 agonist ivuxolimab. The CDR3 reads CASSLGTANTEAFF. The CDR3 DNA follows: TGTGCCAGCAGCTTGGGGACAGCGAACACTGAAGCTTTCTTT.